Listed below are T cell receptor beta chains from one sample, sequenced in a study of T-cell reconstitution after alpha-beta-depleted transplantation in children. One entry per CDR3 protein, called by TCRdb with MiXCR from the PCR reads. The table has about 300,000 distinct CDR3 sequences, over 9.5% seen once. This specimen consisted of PBMCs, obtained before TCRalphabeta/CD19-depleted stem cell transplant. The receptors were gathered from a boy younger than two with acute myeloid leukemia, due to receive a stem cell transplant. Both conserved end residues are part of each CDR3. The D gene is left open where the match is weak. Size is stated for part of the rows, as once, few or many counts, or as a class when the clone is expanded.

V gene,clone size,D gene,J gene,CDR3 protein,CDR3 DNA
TRBV4-2,many,NA,TRBJ2-7,CASSQVSYEQYF,TGTGCCAGCAGCCAAGTCTCCTACGAGCAGTACTTC
TRBV4-3,many,NA,TRBJ2-1,CASSQWGINEQFF,TGCGCCAGCAGCCAGTGGGGAATCAATGAGCAGTTCTTC
TRBV28,many,TRBD2,TRBJ2-7,CASAGRAPYEQYF,TGTGCCAGCGCCGGGAGGGCCCCCTACGAGCAGTACTTC
TRBV12-3/TRBV12-4,many,TRBD2,TRBJ2-1,CASSPRGGGTYNEQFF,TGTGCCAGCAGCCCCCGGGGCGGGGGGACATACAATGAGCAGTTCTTC
TRBV7-9,many,NA,TRBJ2-2,CASSAVDRIDTGELFF,TGTGCCAGCAGCGCCGTCGACAGGATCGACACCGGGGAGCTGTTTTTT
TRBV20-1,few,TRBD2,TRBJ2-1,CSAREARGGGWNEQFF,TGCAGTGCTAGAGAGGCGCGGGGGGGCGGTTGGAATGAGCAGTTCTTC
TRBV11-2,many,NA,TRBJ2-6,CASSSLITANVLTF,TGTGCCAGCAGCTCCCTTATTACGGCCAACGTCCTGACTTTC
TRBV7-6,many,NA,TRBJ2-3,CASSLVASPTDTQYF,TGTGCCAGCAGCTTAGTAGCCTCGCCCACAGATACGCAGTATTTT
TRBV5-1,once,TRBD2,TRBJ2-7,CASSHQRETYEQYF,TGCGCCAGCAGCCACCAGCGGGAAACCTACGAGCAGTACTTC
TRBV20-1,NA,NA,TRBJ2-5,CSVPTTLGGTQYF,TGCAGTGTTCCAACGACCCTCGGGGGGACCCAGTACTTC
TRBV4-3,few,TRBD1,TRBJ2-7,CAPSSGQGNYEQYF,TGCGCCCCAAGTTCGGGACAGGGAAACTACGAGCAGTACTTC
TRBV28,many,NA,TRBJ1-5,CASTIRTEYSNQPQHF,TGTGCCAGCACCATTCGGACCGAGTATAGCAATCAGCCCCAGCATTTT
TRBV4-2,NA,NA,TRBJ1-2,CASSPFQVRNGYTF,TGTGCCAGCAGCCCATTCCAGGTACGGAATGGCTACACCTTC
TRBV7-3,few,NA,TRBJ1-1,CASSWAFLGVNTEAFF,TGTGCCAGCAGCTGGGCCTTCCTGGGGGTTAACACTGAAGCTTTCTTT
TRBV3-1,NA,TRBD2,TRBJ2-7,CASSHGTSGGAYEQYF,TGTGCCAGCAGCCACGGTACTAGCGGGGGGGCATACGAGCAGTACTTC
TRBV4-3,many,NA,TRBJ2-1,CASSEQGSTYNEQFF,TGCGCCAGCAGCGAACAGGGAAGCACCTACAATGAGCAGTTCTTC
TRBV7-9,many,NA,TRBJ2-1,CASSLVGNGQFF,TGTGCCAGCAGCTTAGTTGGTAATGGGCAGTTCTTC
TRBV20-1,many,NA,TRBJ1-2,CSANPTKGRTQFYGYTF,TGCAGTGCTAACCCAACTAAGGGACGGACACAATTCTATGGCTACACCTTC
TRBV6-1,many,TRBD1,TRBJ2-5,CASRKQGAGETQYF,TGTGCCAGCAGAAAACAGGGGGCAGGGGAGACCCAGTACTTC
TRBV20-1,many,NA,TRBJ2-7,CSASAAAWVLSYEQYF,TGCAGTGCTAGTGCGGCGGCGTGGGTATTATCCTACGAGCAGTACTTC
TRBV24-1,many,TRBD1,TRBJ2-7,CATSAYRDREASGASYEQYF,TGTGCCACCAGTGCTTATCGGGACAGGGAAGCAAGCGGGGCGTCCTACGAGCAGTACTTC
TRBV23-1,few,TRBD2,TRBJ2-1,CASSQSIWGGLPYNEQFF,TGCGCCAGCAGTCAATCGATTTGGGGAGGGCTTCCCTACAATGAGCAGTTCTTC
TRBV29-1,NA,TRBD1,TRBJ2-3,CSVEGEVRDRALPTQYF,TGCAGCGTTGAGGGGGAGGTTCGGGACAGGGCCCTACCTACGCAGTATTTT
TRBV7-2,many,NA,TRBJ1-1,CASSIGPGHTEAFF,TGTGCCAGCAGCATCGGGCCAGGGCACACTGAAGCTTTCTTT
TRBV28,NA,NA,TRBJ1-1,CASYVRPREAFF,TGTGCCAGTTACGTACGACCACGGGAAGCTTTCTTT
TRBV9,many,TRBD2,TRBJ2-1,CASSGRTSVNEQFF,TGTGCCAGCAGCGGAAGGACTAGCGTAAATGAGCAGTTCTTC
TRBV5-8,many,NA,TRBJ2-7,CASSLMGASSYEQYF,TGTGCCAGCAGCTTGATGGGAGCCTCTTCCTACGAGCAGTACTTC
TRBV9,many,NA,TRBJ1-1,CASSGQQGNTEAFF,TGTGCCAGCAGTGGACAACAGGGGAACACTGAAGCTTTCTTT
TRBV12-3/TRBV12-4,many,NA,TRBJ1-2,CASSLVWGYGYTF,TGTGCCAGCAGTTTAGTCTGGGGGTATGGCTACACCTTC
TRBV12-3/TRBV12-4,many,TRBD2,TRBJ2-1,CASSQGLAGPYNEQFF,TGTGCCAGCAGTCAGGGACTAGCGGGACCCTACAATGAGCAGTTCTTC
TRBV7-2,many,TRBD1,TRBJ2-2,CASSLGPGTGNTGELFF,TGTGCCAGCAGCTTAGGCCCCGGGACAGGGAACACCGGGGAGCTGTTTTTT
TRBV6-1,once,NA,TRBJ1-4,CASSDQGSESEKLFF,TGTGCCAGCAGTGACCAGGGAAGCGAGAGCGAAAAACTGTTTTTT
TRBV7-2,few,NA,TRBJ1-2,CASSLVLGPNLYGYTF,TGTGCCAGCAGCTTAGTTCTAGGGCCTAATCTCTATGGCTACACCTTC
TRBV18,many,NA,TRBJ2-5,CASSVTSGFQETQYF,TGTGCCAGCTCCGTAACGTCAGGCTTCCAAGAGACCCAGTACTTC
TRBV12-3/TRBV12-4,many,TRBD2,TRBJ2-7,CASSGTGTSGGMLSYEQYF,TGTGCCAGCAGTGGTACCGGGACTAGCGGGGGGATGCTCTCCTACGAGCAGTACTTC
TRBV12-3/TRBV12-4,many,TRBD1,TRBJ2-1,CASSYLPGDSEVGEQFF,TGTGCCAGCAGTTACCTCCCAGGGGACAGCGAAGTCGGTGAGCAGTTCTTC
TRBV7-2,NA,TRBD1,TRBJ2-1,CASSLTSGGHNEQFF,TGTGCCAGCAGCTTAACATCAGGGGGTCACAATGAGCAGTTCTTC